This T cell receptor beta chain stems from a study of T cells in localized non-small cell lung cancer. Study outcomes and limitations: Multi-region tumor sequencing was not done, so intratumor heterogeneity could not be excluded. The greatest T cell clonality was found in uninvolved adjacent lung (higher than in tumor).

The CDR3 is made up of 13 amino acids. Trimming stripped 5 bases from V and 1 base from J, with 8 bases between. The germline V gene encodes CDR1 SEHNR and CDR2 FQNEAQ (reference sequence). Comment on this clone: The antigen is unknown.

The assay was immunoSEQ multiplex PCR, and TCRdb's table has in-frame clones only and misses some. In the table there are roughly 6,000 clones, roughly 84% of which are singletons. The sequence was collected from an older female donor with stage II lung adenocarcinoma. This material consisted of peripheral blood mononuclear cells, taken before any cancer treatment. The chain joins TRBV7-9 to TRBJ1-1; tentatively, D is TRBD1 (5 bases). CDR3 sequence: CASSLTENTEAFF. Here the CDR3 DNA reads TGTGCCAGCAGCCTGACAGAGAACACTGAAGCTTTCTTT. The entire variable domain, with the rest obtained from reference TRBV7-9 and TRBJ1-1, is as follows: DTGVSQNPRHKITKRGQNVTFRCDPISEHNRLYWYRQTLGQGPEFLTYFQNEAQLEKSRLLSDRFSAERPKGSFSTLEIQRTEQGDSAMYLCASSLTENTEAFFGQGTRLTVV.